Below are 20 T cell receptor beta chains sequenced from a single sample in a study of T cell repertoires in cytomegalovirus infection (dated by TCRdb to the late 2010s). Sequencing relied on an Illumina HiSeq 1500. TCRdb trimmed public reads at Q25 via fastp, called clones via MiXCR and kept in-frame beta chains. All rows with the same CDR3 protein become a single entry with the most common DNA and genes. The sample contains under 150,000 distinct CDR3 sequences, less than 9.5% of them found a single time. The leading ten clones occupy 10% of the sample. The sequenced material came from PBMCs. Receptor source: a human donor in good health (CMV status not recorded). Some clones in this sample may be carry-over from other donors' samples.

This chain uses TRBV9 with TRBJ1-1; D call uncertain. Germline-derived CDR1 and CDR2 are SGDLS and YYNGEE. This CDR3 spans 13 amino acids. V dropped 2 bases and J dropped 5 bases, with 10 bases sitting between them. In nucleotides, the CDR3 is TGTGCCAGCAGCGTGCAGGTAGGGACTGAAGCTTTCTTT. It codes for CASSVQVGTEAFF.

The table lists this clonotype with many counts. The chain has TRBV7-2 and TRBJ2-7; possibly TRBD1 for D (5 bases). Trimming stripped 3 bases from V and 0 bases from J, with 9 bases between. CDR1 and CDR2 from the germline V gene are SGHTA and FQGNSA. The CDR3 runs to 14 residues. CDR3 sequence reads: CASSFDSSSYEQYF. The CDR3 DNA is TGTGCCAGCAGCTTCGACAGTAGCTCCTACGAGCAGTACTTC.

This clonotype has at least ten counts. The CDR3 spells CASSLIGDRAETQYF. The CDR3 nucleotides read TGTGCCAGCAGCTTAATCGGGGACAGGGCGGAGACCCAGTACTTC. The rearrangement joins TRBV7-2 to TRBJ2-5; 9 positions agree with TRBD1. The CDR3 is made up of 15 amino acids. Germline values: CDR1 SGHTA, CDR2 FQGNSA. V shed 2 bases, J shed 5 bases, and the junction held 6 bases outside the gene matches.

The chain recombines TRBV20-1 with TRBJ1-6, with D possibly TRBD1 on 5 matching bases. Germline assignment: CDR1 DFQATT and CDR2 SNEGSKA (reference sequence). The CDR3 has 13 amino acids. Trimming left V 6 bases short and J 7 bases short, with 13 bases between. The chain's CDR3 is CSAAGDPNSPLHF. The CDR3 DNA is TGCAGTGCCGCCGGGGACCCAAATTCACCCCTCCACTTT.

This clonotype was detected ten times or more. The V and J genes are TRBV29-1 and TRBJ2-3; the D call may be TRBD1 or TRBD2 (5 bases each). The V end lost 4 bases, the J end lost 2 bases, and 7 bases lay between the germline ends. Germline V gene sequence: CDR1 SQVTM, CDR2 ANQGSEA. This CDR3 region has 12 residues. The CDR3 DNA reads as TGCAGCGTTGGGGGGAACACAGATACGCAGTATTTT. Translation: CSVGGNTDTQYF.

V and J are TRBV3-1 and TRBJ2-5; D remains unclear. The ends were cut back, 3 bases at V and 4 bases at J, with 6 bases in the middle. The CDR3 runs to 12 residues. The germline CDR1 and CDR2 sequences are LGHDT and YNNKEL (reference sequence). CDR3 sequence (DNA): TGTGCCAGCAGCCACGGTCGAGAGACCCAGTACTTC. Encoded protein: CASSHGRETQYF.

This clonotype has ten or more counts. V usage is TRBV29-1 and J usage is TRBJ2-1, with D uncertain. The CDR3 spans 16 residues. Germline CDR1 reads SQVTM; CDR2 reads ANQGSEA. The V gene lost 2 bases and the J gene lost 1 base, with 15 bases spanning the gap. CDR3 region: CSVEPRVSDSYNEQFF. CDR3 DNA: TGCAGCGTTGAACCCCGGGTTAGTGATTCCTACAATGAGCAGTTCTTC.

The chain carries TRBV12-3 or TRBV12-4 and TRBJ1-1; D ambiguous. There are 12 residues in the CDR3. Trimming left V 6 bases short and J 2 bases short, with 7 bases between. In DNA, the CDR3 is TGTGCCAGCAGATACGACAACACTGAAGCTTTCTTT. Its protein is CASRYDNTEAFF.

This clonotype was seen many times. The V and J genes are TRBV3-1 and TRBJ2-7; no clear D. The length of the CDR3 is 15 residues. V was pared by 4 bases and J by 2 bases, with 15 bases between. Germline CDR1 reads LGHDT; CDR2 reads YNNKEL (reference sequence). The CDR3 DNA is TGTGCCAGCAGCCGAGCCCGGAAGGGTCCCTACGAGCAGTACTTC. Residues: CASSRARKGPYEQYF.

This clonotype was found many times. The rearrangement joins TRBV7-8 to TRBJ2-3; 7 bases match TRBD1. V lost 5 bases to trimming and J lost 3 bases; unmatched junction nucleotides: 8. This CDR3 is 15 amino acids long. Germline-derived CDR1 and CDR2 are SGHVS and FQNEAQ. In DNA, the CDR3 is TGTGCCAGCAGCCTCTGGGACAGTAATACAGATACGCAGTATTTT. As protein: CASSLWDSNTDTQYF.

This clonotype occurred a few times. CDR3 coding DNA: TGTGCCAGCAGTGAATACGGAAAGAACACTGAAGCTTTCTTT. Amino acids: CASSEYGKNTEAFF. V is TRBV2 and J is TRBJ1-1; D gene ambiguous. This CDR3 comprises 14 residues. Trimming shortened V by 2 bases and J by 1 base, and 8 bases separated the two germline ends. CDR1 SNHLY and CDR2 FYNNEI come from the germline V gene. The full variable domain, rest sourced from reference TRBV2 and TRBJ1-1, is EPEVTQTPSHQVTQMGQEVILRCVPISNHLYFYWYRQILGQKVEFLVSFYNNEISEKSEIFDDQFSVERPDGSNFTLKIRSTKLEDSAMYFCASSEYGKNTEAFFGQGTRLTVV.

This clonotype was recorded a few times. The chain joins TRBV28 to TRBJ1-6; no clear D. The CDR3 extends over 14 amino acids. Trimming pared 6 bases from V and 4 bases from J, leaving 10 bases between. CDR1 MDHEN and CDR2 SYDVKM come from the germline V gene. CDR3 DNA: TGTGCCAGCAGATTTGGACTGTATAATTCACCCCTCCACTTT. It translates to CASRFGLYNSPLHF. The entire variable domain, with the rest obtained from reference TRBV28 and TRBJ1-6, is as follows: DVKVTQSSRYLVKRTGEKVFLECVQDMDHENMFWYRQDPGLGLRLIYFSYDVKMKEKGDIPEGYSVSREKKERFSLILESASTNQTSMYLCASRFGLYNSPLHFGNGTRLTVT.

This clonotype was found a few times. This chain joins TRBV19 and TRBJ1-5, with a possible D match to TRBD1 (6 bases). CDR1 and CDR2 (germline): LNHDA, SQIVND (reference sequence). The CDR3 extends over 13 amino acids. Trimming took off 11 bases at V and 4 bases at J, with 15 bases between the two ends. Here the CDR3 DNA reads TGTGCCGCATCACAGGGAACGAATCAGCCCCAGCATTTT. It encodes CAASQGTNQPQHF.

This clonotype has just a few counts. This chain uses TRBV12-3 or TRBV12-4 with TRBJ1-2; D is ambiguous. CDR3 length: 16 amino acids. V was cut by 7 bases and J by 2 bases, with 20 bases left in between. In DNA, the CDR3 is TGTGCCAGCACTCCCACCCCTCGCCGGGGAAACTATGGCTACACCTTC. This translates into CASTPTPRRGNYGYTF.

This clonotype was observed at least ten times. The rearrangement uses TRBV2 and TRBJ1-5; maybe TRBD1 (5 bases). The V gene lost 4 bases and the J gene lost 6 bases, with 10 bases spanning the gap. Germline CDR1 reads SNHLY; CDR2 reads FYNNEI. This CDR3 has 13 amino acids. The CDR3 coding sequence is TGTGCCAGCAGTGGAGAAGGGGTTCAGCCCCAGCATTTT. Protein sequence: CASSGEGVQPQHF.

Many counts were recorded for this clonotype. The CDR3: CASSLRPGEWDTGELFF. In DNA form, the CDR3 reads TGTGCCAGCAGCTTACGACCAGGGGAATGGGACACCGGGGAGCTGTTTTTT. This chain links TRBV7-6 with TRBJ2-2; tentative D call: TRBD1 (6 bases). CDR3 length: 17 residues. V lost 2 bases and J 3 bases, leaving 16 bases between the germline ends. Germline loops: CDR1 SGHVS, CDR2 FNYEAQ.

This clonotype was recorded at least ten times. The genes are TRBV12-3 or TRBV12-4 and TRBJ1-1; D is unclear. V was shortened by 6 bases and J by 1 base, with 15 bases between the two germline ends. The CDR3 contains 15 residues. The CDR3 DNA reads as TGTGCCAGCAGGTCTAACAGAGGTTGGAACACTGAAGCTTTCTTT. Residues: CASRSNRGWNTEAFF.

This clonotype was seen more than once but under ten times. The chain uses TRBV18 and TRBJ1-1; D is possibly TRBD1 (6 bases). The germline V gene has CDR1 KGHSH and CDR2 LQKENI. V was clipped by 3 bases and J by 7 bases, with 15 bases between them. This CDR3 has 14 amino acids. As DNA, the CDR3 is TGTGCCAGCTCACCTTCAGGGGAGGGGGTTGAAGCTTTCTTT. It yields the protein CASSPSGEGVEAFF. The variable domain in full, completed from reference TRBV18 and TRBJ1-1, reads NAGVMQNPRHLVRRRGQEARLRCSPMKGHSHVYWYRQLPEEGLKFMVYLQKENIIDESGMPKERFSAEFPKEGPSILRIQQVVRGDSAAYFCASSPSGEGVEAFFGQGTRLTVV.

This clonotype was observed many times. The V and J genes are TRBV5-1 and TRBJ2-7; D gene unclear. The CDR3 extends over 12 amino acids. Trimming removed 1 base from V and 2 bases from J, with 4 bases in between. The germline CDR1 and CDR2 sequences are SGHRS and YFSETQ. The CDR3 DNA sequence: TGCGCCAGCAGCTTGTCCACCTACGAGCAGTACTTC. Its protein product is CASSLSTYEQYF.

In its sample, this clonotype was seen many times. This rearrangement joins TRBV11-2 to TRBJ1-2, with 9 nucleotides matching TRBD1. In germline, CDR1 is SGHAT, CDR2 FQNNGV. The CDR3 is 14 amino acids. Germline trimming cut 4 bases from V and 8 bases from J; bases unmatched to any gene: 8. This CDR3 is CASSSGTGRRGYTF. The CDR3 DNA sequence: TGTGCCAGCAGCTCCGGGACAGGGAGGCGGGGCTACACCTTC. The full variable domain, completed using reference TRBV11-2 and TRBJ1-2, is EAGVAQSPRYKIIEKRQSVAFWCNPISGHATLYWYQQILGQGPKLLIQFQNNGVVDDSQLPKDRFSAERLKGVDSTLKIQPAKLEDSAVYLCASSSGTGRRGYTFGSGTRLTVV.